Listed below are T cell receptor beta chains from one sample, sequenced in a study of cytomegalovirus exposure and HLA in healthy donors. Generated by immunoSEQ multiplex PCR, the TCRdb table keeps only in-frame clones and is missing some. The sample contains approximately 160,000 clones, 84% of which appear only once. Sequencing was performed on PBMCs. The receptors were sampled from a man aged 18-30 years in good health and CMV-seronegative. Each CDR3 is given with its conserved first and last residue. The order of the fields is V gene, J gene, D gene, clone size, CDR3 length, CDR3 DNA, CDR3 protein. A D gene is named only where the DNA matches it firmly. Rows may omit the clone size; those that give it use once, few, many or a size class.

v_gene: TRBV6-6; j_gene: TRBJ2-7; d_gene: .; abundance: few; len: 13; CDR3nt: TGTGCCAGCAGTTACGGGCCCACCTACGAGCAGTACTTC; CDR3aa: CASSYGPTYEQYF
v_gene: TRBV7-9; j_gene: TRBJ1-2; d_gene: TRBD1; abundance: .; len: 13; CDR3nt: TGTGCCAGCAGCCTCCAGGGGGCGTATGGCTACACCTTC; CDR3aa: CASSLQGAYGYTF
v_gene: TRBV5-8; j_gene: TRBJ2-2; d_gene: .; abundance: .; len: 14; CDR3nt: TGTGCCAGCAGCTGGCGGACGAACACCGGGGAGCTGTTTTTT; CDR3aa: CASSWRTNTGELFF
v_gene: TRBV19; j_gene: TRBJ2-2; d_gene: .; abundance: .; len: 14; CDR3nt: TGTGCCAGTAGTATCTCCAGGCTTACCGGGGAGCTGTTTTTT; CDR3aa: CASSISRLTGELFF
v_gene: TRBV4-1; j_gene: TRBJ1-2; d_gene: .; abundance: .; len: 14; CDR3nt: TGCGCCAGCAGCCAAGTCTGGGGGCCCTTTGGCTACACCTTC; CDR3aa: CASSQVWGPFGYTF
v_gene: TRBV5-1; j_gene: TRBJ2-7; d_gene: TRBD1; abundance: .; len: 14; CDR3nt: TGCGCCAGCAGCTCCGGGACAGCCCCGGGCGAGCAGTACTTC; CDR3aa: CASSSGTAPGEQYF
v_gene: TRBV6-5; j_gene: TRBJ2-7; d_gene: TRBD2; abundance: .; len: 15; CDR3nt: TGTGCCAGCAGTAGGGGGCCGGGACTAGCGAACGAGCAGTACTTC; CDR3aa: CASSRGPGLANEQYF
v_gene: TRBV10-1; j_gene: TRBJ2-7; d_gene: TRBD1; abundance: .; len: 16; CDR3nt: TGCGCCAGCAGAGACAGACAGGGATACAACTCCTACGAGCAGTACTTC; CDR3aa: CASRDRQGYNSYEQYF
v_gene: TRBV19; j_gene: TRBJ1-6; d_gene: .; abundance: .; len: 15; CDR3nt: TGTGCCAGTAGTATGGTCTGGAGAACTGGGTCACCCCTCCACTTT; CDR3aa: CASSMVWRTGSPLHF
v_gene: TRBV2; j_gene: TRBJ1-6; d_gene: TRBD1; abundance: .; len: 15; CDR3nt: TGTGCCAGCAGAGAGGGGACAGTCTATAATTCACCCCTCCACTTT; CDR3aa: CASREGTVYNSPLHF
v_gene: TRBV7-3; j_gene: TRBJ2-2; d_gene: .; abundance: once; len: 14; CDR3nt: TGTGCCAGCAGCCCCACGGCGGGTCCCGGGGAGCTGTTTTTT; CDR3aa: CASSPTAGPGELFF
v_gene: TRBV21-1; j_gene: TRBJ2-5; d_gene: .; abundance: .; len: 13; CDR3nt: TGTGCCAACGGACTAGCTGCCAAAGAGACCCAGTACTTC; CDR3aa: CANGLAAKETQYF
v_gene: TRBV27; j_gene: TRBJ2-1; d_gene: .; abundance: .; len: 14; CDR3nt: TGTGCCAGCAGTTTAAGAGGTGCGAACAATGAGCAGTTCTTC; CDR3aa: CASSLRGANNEQFF
v_gene: TRBV6-5; j_gene: TRBJ2-1; d_gene: .; abundance: .; len: 12; CDR3nt: TGTGCCAGCAGTCCCTACGGGGATGAGCAGTTCTTC; CDR3aa: CASSPYGDEQFF
v_gene: TRBV5-4; j_gene: TRBJ1-3; d_gene: .; abundance: .; len: 15; CDR3nt: TGTGCCAGCAGCTTGGCTGGGGGGTCTGGAAACACCATATATTTT; CDR3aa: CASSLAGGSGNTIYF
v_gene: TRBV5-1; j_gene: TRBJ2-3; d_gene: .; abundance: once; len: 15; CDR3nt: TGCGCCAGCAGCTTGGAGAGCGCTAGCACAGATACGCAGTATTTT; CDR3aa: CASSLESASTDTQYF
v_gene: TRBV7-8; j_gene: TRBJ2-3; d_gene: TRBD2; abundance: .; len: 16; CDR3nt: TGTGCCAGCAGCGATACTAGCGGGAGGGCCGGAGGTACGCAGTATTTT; CDR3aa: CASSDTSGRAGGTQYF
v_gene: TRBV6-5; j_gene: TRBJ2-7; d_gene: .; abundance: .; len: 14; CDR3nt: TGTGCCAGCAGTTACTCGTACAGGGACTACGAGCAGTACTTC; CDR3aa: CASSYSYRDYEQYF
v_gene: TRBV18; j_gene: TRBJ2-7; d_gene: TRBD1; abundance: .; len: 15; CDR3nt: TGTGCCAGCTCATCTAAAACAGGGGGCGTTTACGAGCAGTACTTC; CDR3aa: CASSSKTGGVYEQYF
v_gene: TRBV5-1; j_gene: TRBJ2-1; d_gene: .; abundance: .; len: 12; CDR3nt: TGCGCCAGCACCAGAGGGGGCAATGAGCAGTTCTTC; CDR3aa: CASTRGGNEQFF
v_gene: TRBV2; j_gene: TRBJ1-2; d_gene: .; abundance: .; len: 13; CDR3nt: TGTGCCAGCAGTGAGATGCAGATCTATGGCTACACCTTC; CDR3aa: CASSEMQIYGYTF
v_gene: TRBV5-4; j_gene: TRBJ2-3; d_gene: TRBD2; abundance: .; len: 16; CDR3nt: TGTGCCAGCAGCTTGAAAGCGGGGGGGAGCTCAGATACGCAGTATTTT; CDR3aa: CASSLKAGGSSDTQYF
v_gene: TRBV5-4; j_gene: TRBJ2-3; d_gene: .; abundance: once; len: 15; CDR3nt: TGTGCCAGCAGCTTGTCGCAGGATAGGACAGATACGCAGTATTTT; CDR3aa: CASSLSQDRTDTQYF
v_gene: TRBV4-2; j_gene: TRBJ2-1; d_gene: .; abundance: .; len: 15; CDR3nt: TGTGCCAGCAGCCAAGTCGTAGCGGCCTACAATGAGCAGTTCTTC; CDR3aa: CASSQVVAAYNEQFF
v_gene: TRBV6-6; j_gene: TRBJ2-7; d_gene: .; abundance: .; len: 13; CDR3nt: TGTGCCAGCAGGGGCTCTTTGGTAGGCGAGCAGTACTTC; CDR3aa: CASRGSLVGEQYF
v_gene: TRBV28; j_gene: TRBJ2-2; d_gene: .; abundance: .; len: 16; CDR3nt: TGTGCCAGCAGTATCCCCCTCGGGGGAGCCACCGGGGAGCTGTTTTTT; CDR3aa: CASSIPLGGATGELFF
v_gene: TRBV19; j_gene: TRBJ1-2; d_gene: .; abundance: .; len: 16; CDR3nt: TGTGCCAGTAGTATAAGCCCGGGTGTCTATGGCCATGGCTACACCTTC; CDR3aa: CASSISPGVYGHGYTF
v_gene: TRBV29-1; j_gene: TRBJ2-2; d_gene: .; abundance: .; len: 16; CDR3nt: TGCAGCGTTGCCCTCTGGGAGGCTGCGAACACCGGGGAGCTGTTTTTT; CDR3aa: CSVALWEAANTGELFF
v_gene: TRBV9; j_gene: TRBJ2-1; d_gene: TRBD2; abundance: .; len: 16; CDR3nt: TGTGCCAGCAGCGTAGGGGGTAGCGGGGGCTGGAATGAGCAGTTCTTC; CDR3aa: CASSVGGSGGWNEQFF
v_gene: TRBV27; j_gene: TRBJ2-2; d_gene: .; abundance: .; len: 15; CDR3nt: TGTGCCAGCAGTTCAGCATCGACAGGCACCGGGGAGCTGTTTTTT; CDR3aa: CASSSASTGTGELFF
v_gene: TRBV14; j_gene: TRBJ1-6; d_gene: .; abundance: .; len: 14; CDR3nt: TGTGCCAGCAGCCTAGGACAGACGAATTCACCCCTCCACTTT; CDR3aa: CASSLGQTNSPLHF
v_gene: TRBV6-5; j_gene: TRBJ2-3; d_gene: TRBD1; abundance: .; len: 13; CDR3nt: TGTGCCAGCAGGGACAGGGTAACAGATACGCAGTATTTT; CDR3aa: CASRDRVTDTQYF
v_gene: TRBV14; j_gene: TRBJ2-7; d_gene: .; abundance: .; len: 14; CDR3nt: TGTGCCAGCAGCCAAAGCAGGGGAATTTACGAGCAGTACTTC; CDR3aa: CASSQSRGIYEQYF
v_gene: TRBV27; j_gene: TRBJ2-7; d_gene: TRBD1; abundance: .; len: 15; CDR3nt: TGTGCCAGCAGTTTATCAGGACAGGGCTCCTACGAGCAGTACTTC; CDR3aa: CASSLSGQGSYEQYF
v_gene: TRBV7-9; j_gene: TRBJ1-6; d_gene: .; abundance: .; len: 16; CDR3nt: TGTGCCAGCAGTTCAGTATGGAGCTCCTATAATTCACCCCTCCACTTT; CDR3aa: CASSSVWSSYNSPLHF
v_gene: TRBV6-1; j_gene: TRBJ2-3; d_gene: .; abundance: .; len: 14; CDR3nt: TGTGCCAGCAGTGTGTTCTCTAGCACAGATACGCAGTATTTT; CDR3aa: CASSVFSSTDTQYF
v_gene: TRBV28; j_gene: TRBJ2-3; d_gene: TRBD2; abundance: .; len: 15; CDR3nt: TGTGCCAGCAGTCCCGCGAGCAGCGGGAGTGGTACGCAGTATTTT; CDR3aa: CASSPASSGSGTQYF
v_gene: TRBV6-5; j_gene: TRBJ2-7; d_gene: TRBD1; abundance: .; len: 14; CDR3nt: TGTGCCAGCAGTTACTCGAGGACAGGCTACGAGCAGTACTTC; CDR3aa: CASSYSRTGYEQYF
v_gene: TRBV6-6; j_gene: TRBJ2-1; d_gene: TRBD2; abundance: .; len: 15; CDR3nt: TGTGCCAGCAGTTACTTGGCGGGGGGGTACAATGAGCAGTTCTTC; CDR3aa: CASSYLAGGYNEQFF
v_gene: TRBV5-1; j_gene: TRBJ2-4; d_gene: TRBD1; abundance: .; len: 16; CDR3nt: TGCGCCAGCAGCATTTCGACAGGGGTAGGCAAAAACATTCAGTACTTC; CDR3aa: CASSISTGVGKNIQYF
v_gene: TRBV7-3; j_gene: TRBJ2-1; d_gene: .; abundance: .; len: 16; CDR3nt: TGTGCCAGCAGACGTATAAGGACACTCTCCTACAATGAGCAGTTCTTC; CDR3aa: CASRRIRTLSYNEQFF
v_gene: TRBV9; j_gene: TRBJ2-1; d_gene: .; abundance: .; len: 15; CDR3nt: TGTGCCAGCAGGAATGGGGGGGCCCCTTACAATGAGCAGTTCTTC; CDR3aa: CASRNGGAPYNEQFF
v_gene: TRBV28; j_gene: TRBJ2-1; d_gene: .; abundance: .; len: 17; CDR3nt: TGTGCCAGCAGCCCCCGTATTTTACGGGATGAGGTCAATGAGCAGTTCTTC; CDR3aa: CASSPRILRDEVNEQFF
v_gene: TRBV9; j_gene: TRBJ2-1; d_gene: .; abundance: .; len: 15; CDR3nt: TGTGCCAGCAGCCCAGGCTCTAAAACCTACAATGAGCAGTTCTTC; CDR3aa: CASSPGSKTYNEQFF
v_gene: TRBV28; j_gene: TRBJ2-7; d_gene: TRBD2; abundance: .; len: 15; CDR3nt: TGTGCCAGCAGTTCAGGCGGGAGGGTGGACTACGAGCAGTACTTC; CDR3aa: CASSSGGRVDYEQYF
v_gene: TRBV6-1; j_gene: TRBJ2-2; d_gene: TRBD2; abundance: .; len: 14; CDR3nt: TGTGCCGGACTCGACGGGGGGTTTGGCGGGGAGCTGTTTTTT; CDR3aa: CAGLDGGFGGELFF
v_gene: TRBV9; j_gene: TRBJ1-6; d_gene: .; abundance: once; len: 15; CDR3nt: TGTGCCAGCAGCCCGGTTGGGCAGAATAATTCACCCCTCCACTTT; CDR3aa: CASSPVGQNNSPLHF
v_gene: TRBV18; j_gene: TRBJ1-4; d_gene: .; abundance: .; len: 15; CDR3nt: TGTGCCAGCTCGCCAGCGCAGGGTCAGCCCGAAAAACTGTTTTTT; CDR3aa: CASSPAQGQPEKLFF
v_gene: TRBV5-5; j_gene: TRBJ1-1; d_gene: .; abundance: .; len: 13; CDR3nt: TGTGCCAGCAGCTTTAAACCAGGGGCTGAAGCTTTCTTT; CDR3aa: CASSFKPGAEAFF
v_gene: TRBV5-4; j_gene: TRBJ1-1; d_gene: TRBD1; abundance: .; len: 17; CDR3nt: TGTGCCAGCAGCTTGGCCGGGACAGGGGGTATGAACACTGAAGCTTTCTTT; CDR3aa: CASSLAGTGGMNTEAFF
v_gene: TRBV6-6; j_gene: TRBJ1-1; d_gene: .; abundance: .; len: 11; CDR3nt: TGTGCCAGCAGTTACTTGTACAAGGCTTTCTTT; CDR3aa: CASSYLYKAFF
v_gene: TRBV6-1; j_gene: TRBJ1-4; d_gene: .; abundance: .; len: 16; CDR3nt: TGTGCCAGCAGTGAAGCTTGGGGAGCCCCTAATGAAAAACTGTTTTTT; CDR3aa: CASSEAWGAPNEKLFF
v_gene: TRBV5-1; j_gene: TRBJ1-3; d_gene: TRBD1; abundance: .; len: 14; CDR3nt: TGCGCCAGCAGCCAGGACAGGGCTGGAAACACCATATATTTT; CDR3aa: CASSQDRAGNTIYF